This TCR beta chain was observed in a study of PD-1 blockade in classical Hodgkin lymphoma. Repertoires were generated with immunoSEQ multiplex PCR, while TCRdb's copy carries only in-frame clones and drops some. Found here are about 150,000 clones, 78% of them singletons; the top ten hold 9.2%. About this clone: Its antigen is undetermined.

Every patient experienced relapse after autologous stem cell transplantation, and brentuximab vedotin exposure varied. Classification of best responses gave complete response, partial response or progressive disease. General study points: Newly diagnosed patients were reported to start with lower TCR diversity than healthy donors. Individuals who commenced nivolumab within less than 1 year of ASCT were excluded. Patients newly diagnosed and complete responders had comparable baseline diversity.

This clonotype was sampled from a human donor with classical Hodgkin lymphoma. The sequencing used peripheral blood mononuclear cells (PBMCs), collected before the second cycle of nivolumab.

The CDR3 DNA reads as TGTGCCAGCAGCCCGTCTTGGCGGGAGGGCCGTGAGACCCAGTACTTC. Its translation is CASSPSWREGRETQYF. V and J are TRBV4-2 and TRBJ2-5; TRBD2 aligns across 9 bases. V trimming: 4 bases; J trimming: 5 bases; junction bases outside the gene matches: 11. The CDR3 has 16 amino acids. Germline CDR1 is LGHNA and CDR2 is YNFKEQ.